Listed here is a single T cell receptor beta chain. The specificity of this receptor is unknown. No much larger clone is present one base from it, and per-base qualities are unavailable. Donors were about 36 systemically healthy Caucasian individuals from Russia aged roughly 6 to 90 years. Each donor gave approximately 9.3 milliliters of peripheral blood, collected into EDTA-treated Vacutainer tubes. Ficoll-Paque density-gradient centrifugation was used to isolate PBMCs, with at least 7 million per sample. Trizol reagent was used to extract total RNA from PBMCs, with at least 5.5 micrograms per sample. For every donor, an aliquot of PBMCs went through flow cytometry to measure the percentages of naive CD45RAhigh/CD27high T cells. Trimming accounts for 0 bases at V and 2 bases at J, while the number of junction bases matched to no gene is 3. CDR1 and CDR2, looked up from the germline V gene (reference sequence), are LGHDT and YNNKEL. The CDR3 runs 16 amino acids, cysteine and phenylalanine included. CDR3 DNA is the only sequence kept; it has 48 bases, read in frame from the first base.

This entry is derived from a study of blood T cells in healthy people across ages (dated by TCRdb to 2014 to 2015). For the wider study: In model experiments, template switching captured roughly one uniquely barcoded TCR beta cDNA molecule for every two T cells. Two additional independent replicas of 1 million unique cDNA reads from the same blood draw were analyzed for two donors (one aged 18 to 30 and one aged 80 or older). Donors were grouped into four age groups: young (average 16 years), middle-aged (under 40), aged (around 62) and long-lived (approximately 75). Age-related changes in TCR beta repertoire diversity were measured in the study by deep sequencing normalized with unique cDNA molecular identifiers. To avoid experimental bias, donors of different ages were randomly spread across the sequencing lanes. The research as a whole found: Because donor CMV infection status was unknown, age-related changes in expanded clonotypes were potentially confounded. Observed TCR beta diversity per million T cells fell roughly linearly with age, and a significant reduction was already apparent by age roughly 40. Total diversity estimates from one million sequenced T cells were considered lower bounds and underestimates. Since profiling was done on bulk unsorted PBMCs, naive and antigen-experienced compartments could not be conclusively compared. The percentage of naive T cells measured by flow cytometry correlated strongly with observed TCR beta diversity. The long-lived group showed more naive CD4+ T cells, fewer expanded clones and increased TCR diversity than the aged group, suggesting age selection.

Libraries came from 5' RACE. The sequencer listed for this sample is Illumina HiSeq 2500. A second PCR of about 6 to 11 cycles was run with a J-beta primer mix and a sample-barcoded 5' primer. A template-switch 5' adaptor carrying 12 random nucleotides introduced a unique molecular identifier onto each TCR beta cDNA molecule. Each sample yielded at least 2.5 million CDR3-containing paired-end reads. First-strand cDNA was synthesized from all RNA with the Mint cDNA synthesis kit, primed by a TRBC-specific oligonucleotide. After uracil-DNA glycosylase treatment, a first 18-cycle PCR used universal primers M1SS and BC2_uni_R on all cDNA. For the original study's pipeline: For normalization, 1 million high-quality reads were randomly selected from each sample, with every read carrying a distinct molecular identifier. Reads with shared molecular identifiers were discarded instead of being binned into consensus sequences. MiTCR, set to a Q25 quality threshold and the strictest error-elimination algorithm, was used for CDR3 identification, clonotype clustering and error correction. A nonparametric unseen species model using Euler transformation provided a lower-bound estimate of total TCR beta diversity. The public sequencing data were trimmed at Q25 with fastp and processed into clonotypes with MiXCR by TCRdb, which kept only in-frame beta chains. Each CDR3 protein gets just one entry, which takes the most common genes and DNA from the rows behind it. None of the V and J calls come from the authors' own analysis; TCRdb made them. The sample includes fewer than 800,000 distinct CDR3 sequences, with approximately 21% observed a single time. Clones ranked in the top ten supply roughly 3.7% of the sample.

The TCR comes from a man aged 65 to 85 in good health. The sequencing sample was made of blood. Recombination joined TRBV3-1 with TRBJ2-5, and TRBD2 aligns with 10 junction nucleotides. The bases are TGTGCCAGCAGCCAAGATACACTAGCGGGGCAAGAGACCCAGTACTTC. Translated, it reads CASSQDTLAGQETQYF.